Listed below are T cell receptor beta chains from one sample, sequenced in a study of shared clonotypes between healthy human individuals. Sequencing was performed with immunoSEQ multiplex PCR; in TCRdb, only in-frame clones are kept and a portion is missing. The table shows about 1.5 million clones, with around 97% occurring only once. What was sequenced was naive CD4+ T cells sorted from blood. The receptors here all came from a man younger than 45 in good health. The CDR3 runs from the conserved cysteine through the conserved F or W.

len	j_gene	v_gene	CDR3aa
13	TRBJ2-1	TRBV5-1	CASSEGLAFEQFF
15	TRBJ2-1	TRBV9	CASSHSSGRGGEQFF
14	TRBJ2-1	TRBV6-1	CASTKGLANDEQFF
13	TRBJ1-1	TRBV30	CAWSVLPNTEAFF
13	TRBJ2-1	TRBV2	CASSADIYNEQFF
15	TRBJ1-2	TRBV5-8	CASRQGRLSNYGYTF
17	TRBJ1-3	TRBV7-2	CASSLGTGLNSGNTIYF
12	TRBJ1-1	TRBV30	CAWGGRDTEAFF
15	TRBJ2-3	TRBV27	CASSLGEGFTDTQYF
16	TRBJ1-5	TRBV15	CATSPHGTGTNQPQHF
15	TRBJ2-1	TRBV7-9	CASSPTSGLRDEQFF
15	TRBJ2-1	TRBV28	CASSLGTSGRAEVFF
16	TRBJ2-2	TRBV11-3	CASSSPRGGPPGELFF
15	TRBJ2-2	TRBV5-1	CASSVQGRGTGELFF
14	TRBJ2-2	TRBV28	CASAPGANTGELFF
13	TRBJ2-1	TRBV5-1	CASSSDVLNEQFF
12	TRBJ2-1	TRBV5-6	CASSFSIDEQFF
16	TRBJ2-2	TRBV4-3	CASSQLAGVRTGELFF
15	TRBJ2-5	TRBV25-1	CASSGGQGPPETQYF
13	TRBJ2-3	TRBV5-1	CASSQGTTDTQYF
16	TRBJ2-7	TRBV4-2	CASSLQGIGAEGEQYF
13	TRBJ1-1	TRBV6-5	CASRGDRHSEAFF
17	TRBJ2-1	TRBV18	CASSPERLAGADNEQFF
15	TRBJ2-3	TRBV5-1	CASSLPLGDTDTQYF
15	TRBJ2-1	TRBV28	CASSEGTSRYNEQFF
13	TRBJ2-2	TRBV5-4	CASSLKLHGELFF
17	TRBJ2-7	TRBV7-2	CASSFRTSGVVSYEQYF
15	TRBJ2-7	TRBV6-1	CASSEVWDSLYEQYF
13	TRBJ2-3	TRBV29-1	CSTMGLYADTQYF
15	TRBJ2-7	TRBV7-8	CASSLRRQGTGEQYF
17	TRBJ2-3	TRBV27	CASSFSGLADSTDTQYF
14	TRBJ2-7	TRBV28	CASSSGTGPYEQYF
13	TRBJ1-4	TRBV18	CASSPLSGEKLFF
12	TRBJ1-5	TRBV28	CASSSLNQPQHF
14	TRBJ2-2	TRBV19	CASITGPGSGELFF
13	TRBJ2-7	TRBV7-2	CASSLGLGYEQYF
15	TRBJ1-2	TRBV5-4	CASSSGTGINYGYTF
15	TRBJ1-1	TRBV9	CASSVALQGETEAFF
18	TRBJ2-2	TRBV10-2	CASSVSGTSGANTGELFF
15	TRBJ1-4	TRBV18	CASSPLFRVNEKLFF